This entry lists 10 T cell receptor beta chains sequenced from one sample in a study of blood T cells in healthy people across ages. A second about 7 to 11 cycle PCR used barcoded and J-beta primers. In TCRdb, the 5' RACE reads were re-called with MiXCR into one record per CDR3 protein. The sample carries around 1,600,000 distinct CDR3 sequences, roughly two fifths recorded once. Sequencing used blood. The origin of the receptors is a woman in her late teens or twenties in good health.

The chain couples TRBV7-2 to TRBJ2-3, with 9 nucleotides matching TRBD2. The CDR3 extends over 17 amino acids. CDR1 is SGHTA, CDR2 FQGNSA, per germline. V lost 0 bases to trimming and J lost 4 bases; unmatched junction nucleotides: 8. The CDR3: CASSLAGRGGLADTQYF. The CDR3 DNA reads TGTGCCAGCAGCTTAGCGGGGCGGGGGGGCCTCGCAGATACGCAGTATTTT. Full variable domain (missing parts from reference TRBV7-2 and TRBJ2-3): GAGVSQSPSNKVTEKGKDVELRCDPISGHTALYWYRQSLGQGLEFLIYFQGNSAPDKSGLPSDRFSAERTGGSVSTLTIQRTQQEDSAVYLCASSLAGRGGLADTQYFGPGTRLTVL.

There are a few counts of this clonotype. The chain links TRBV4-2 to TRBJ2-1; D is perhaps TRBD1 (5 bases). The CDR3 covers 12 residues. Germline lookup yields CDR1 LGHNA and CDR2 YNFKEQ. V lost 6 bases, J lost 9 bases, and 12 bases lay in between. This chain's CDR3 is CASRGLPPEQFF. CDR3 nucleotides: TGTGCCAGCAGGGGGCTTCCCCCTGAGCAGTTCTTC.

This CDR3 is CASSYRGGLAEAFF. In nucleotides, the CDR3 is TGTGCCAGCAGTTACCGGGGGGGGCTCGCTGAAGCTTTCTTT. J is TRBJ1-1 and V is TRBV6-5, with D perhaps matching TRBD1 (6 bases). CDR3 length: 14 residues. Germline V gene lookup returns CDR1 MNHEY and CDR2 SVGAGI. V was cut by 2 bases and J by 6 bases, with 13 bases left in between.

The J gene is TRBJ2-1, the V gene TRBV20-1; no firm D call. The CDR3 length is 13 residues. Germline loops: CDR1 DFQATT, CDR2 SNEGSKA (reference sequence). V was trimmed by 1 base and J by 5 bases, leaving 9 bases between them. In nucleotides, the CDR3 is TGCAGTGCTAGAGTGCCGACCGACAATGAGCAGTTCTTC. Translation gives CSARVPTDNEQFF.

The gene calls are TRBV3-1 and TRBJ2-1; tentatively, D is TRBD1 or TRBD2 (5 bases each). Looked up from germline, CDR1 is LGHDT and CDR2 is YNNKEL (reference sequence). V was shortened by 3 bases and J by 10 bases, with 13 bases between the two germline ends. The CDR3 runs to 13 residues. The chain's CDR3 is CASSQRDRWEQFF. The CDR3 DNA reads TGTGCCAGCAGCCAGAGGGACCGTTGGGAGCAGTTCTTC.

The rearrangement joins TRBV5-1 to TRBJ1-1; D might be TRBD1 (6 bases). CDR1 is SGHRS and CDR2 is YFSETQ in the germline V gene. The V end was cut by 5 bases, the J end by 4 bases, with 12 bases between. The CDR3 is 13 amino acids. The CDR3 spells CASRGGGATEAFF. The CDR3 DNA reads TGCGCCAGCAGGGGTGGGGGGGCCACTGAAGCTTTCTTT.

This clonotype was detected only a few times. The chain has TRBV6-2 or TRBV6-3 and TRBJ2-1; no definite D call. V lost 9 bases, J lost 4 bases, and 10 bases lay in between. In germline, CDR1 is MNHEY, CDR2 SVGEGT. The CDR3 runs to 12 residues. CDR3 amino acids: CASSQRYNEQFF. In DNA, the CDR3 is TGTGCCAGTAGCCAAAGGTACAATGAGCAGTTCTTC.

Comment on this clonotype: This sequence may be a read error, since a much larger clone differs from it by one base. The genes are TRBV11-2 and TRBJ1-2; D gene uncertain. Deletions cut 3 bases from V and 12 bases from J, with 17 bases between. The CDR3 consists of 13 residues. Germline CDR1 is SGHAT and CDR2 is FQNNGV. CDR3 DNA sequence: TGTGCCAGCAGCTTTCACGTGGAGGGCCTCCACACCTTC. Protein sequence: CASSFHVEGLHTF.

CDR3 in DNA: TGTGCCACCAGTGGTCCGGGGACGTTTGGTGAAAAACTGTTTTTT. It yields the protein CATSGPGTFGEKLFF. This sequence joins TRBV24-1 and TRBJ1-4; D perhaps matches TRBD1 (5 bases). The ends were cut back, 5 bases at V and 7 bases at J, with 16 bases in the middle. Looked up from germline, CDR1 is KGHDR and CDR2 is SFDVKD. This CDR3 is built from 15 residues.

This clonotype was counted a few times. The rearrangement uses TRBV20-1 and TRBJ2-5; TRBD1 agrees at 8 bases. This CDR3 has 11 residues. Germline V gene data show CDR1 as DFQATT and CDR2 as SNEGSKA (reference sequence). The CDR3 loop is CSATGAETQYF. CDR3 sequence (DNA): TGCAGCGCGACAGGGGCAGAGACCCAGTACTTC.